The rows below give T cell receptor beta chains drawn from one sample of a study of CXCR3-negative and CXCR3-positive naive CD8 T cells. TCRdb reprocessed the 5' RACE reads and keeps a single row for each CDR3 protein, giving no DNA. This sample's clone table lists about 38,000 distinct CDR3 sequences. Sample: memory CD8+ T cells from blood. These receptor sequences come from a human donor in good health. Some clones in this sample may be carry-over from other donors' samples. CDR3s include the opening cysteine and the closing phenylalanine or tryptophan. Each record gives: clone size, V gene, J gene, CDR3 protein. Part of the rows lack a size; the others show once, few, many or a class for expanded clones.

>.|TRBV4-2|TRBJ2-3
CASSQGLAGGPDTQYF
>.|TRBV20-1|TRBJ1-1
CSARGLNTEAFF
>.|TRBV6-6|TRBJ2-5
CASRQTSGRVQETQYF
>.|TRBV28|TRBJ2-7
CASLAGTGVDEQYF
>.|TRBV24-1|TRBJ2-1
CATSSRQGAYNEQFF
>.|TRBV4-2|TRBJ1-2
CASSQEVQGAYGYTF
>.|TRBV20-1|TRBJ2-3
CSASGVEADTQYF
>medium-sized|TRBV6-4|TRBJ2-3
CASSAGSTDTQYF
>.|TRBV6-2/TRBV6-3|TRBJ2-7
CASGLRFYEQYF
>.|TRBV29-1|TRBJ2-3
CSVEDWSGETDTQYF
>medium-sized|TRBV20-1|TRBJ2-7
CSANGGGGVEMVEQYF
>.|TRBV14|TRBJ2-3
CASSREGDTQYF
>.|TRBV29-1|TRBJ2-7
CSVETGRSYEQYF
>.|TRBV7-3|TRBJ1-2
CASSRGMDGYTF
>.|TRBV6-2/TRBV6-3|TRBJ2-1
CASSSGGGGDEQFF
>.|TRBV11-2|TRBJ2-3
CASSLEWDPIKAGQSTDTQYF
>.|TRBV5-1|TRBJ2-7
CASSFDRGDEQYF
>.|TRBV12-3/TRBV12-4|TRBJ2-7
CASSLLTGTPYEQYF
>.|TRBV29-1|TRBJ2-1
CSGRQVSSYNEQFF
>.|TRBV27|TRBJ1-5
CASSLSGRNQPQHF
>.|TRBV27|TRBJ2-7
CASSLGQDYEQYF
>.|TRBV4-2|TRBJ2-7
CASSQVLAGENRSYEQYF
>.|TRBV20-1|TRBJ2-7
CSARDTGGLTYEQYF
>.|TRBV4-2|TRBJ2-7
CASSQDRTVPSYEQYF
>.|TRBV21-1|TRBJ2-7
CASSKEAAREYYEQYF
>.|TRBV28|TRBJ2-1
CASSLGLRVEQFF
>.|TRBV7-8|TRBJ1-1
CASSLGQGAVNTEAFF
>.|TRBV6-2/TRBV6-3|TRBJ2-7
CASQASSGGLYEQYF
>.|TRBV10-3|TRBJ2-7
CAISEAGGLSYEQYF
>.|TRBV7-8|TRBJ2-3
CASSLAPAGGITDTQYF
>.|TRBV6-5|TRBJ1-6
CASSSGRGGPPLHF